The table lists the clone carrying this T cell receptor beta chain with a count of one. Its matching antigen is unknown. The sample originates from a study of identical twins. General study results and limits: Invariant T cells like MAIT and iNKT could partly confound the zero-insertion analyses. Beta out-of-frame sequences showed weaker excess sharing between twins.

The cDNA had a unique molecular identifier and a template-switch universal primer site. One entry per CDR3 protein results from TCRdb running MiXCR on the 5' RACE reads. This table holds a few hundred thousand distinct CDR3 sequences, roughly 13% found once. Only healthy Caucasians were included as donors. Germline-derived CDR1 and CDR2 are MDHEN and SYDVKM. J gave up 1 base and V 4 bases, and 9 bases lay outside the gene matches. CDR3 length: 17 residues. The data were also submitted as part of a second study, on yellow fever vaccine responses in identical twins.

This receptor was identified in a woman aged 18-29 years in good health. V gene TRBV28 combines with J gene TRBJ2-5, with TRBD2 matching 10 bases. The specimen was memory (CD45RO+) T cells sorted from blood. The chain's CDR3 is CASSSSGLAAFQETQYF. CDR3 nucleotides: TGTGCCAGCAGTTCGAGCGGACTAGCGGCATTCCAAGAGACCCAGTACTTC.